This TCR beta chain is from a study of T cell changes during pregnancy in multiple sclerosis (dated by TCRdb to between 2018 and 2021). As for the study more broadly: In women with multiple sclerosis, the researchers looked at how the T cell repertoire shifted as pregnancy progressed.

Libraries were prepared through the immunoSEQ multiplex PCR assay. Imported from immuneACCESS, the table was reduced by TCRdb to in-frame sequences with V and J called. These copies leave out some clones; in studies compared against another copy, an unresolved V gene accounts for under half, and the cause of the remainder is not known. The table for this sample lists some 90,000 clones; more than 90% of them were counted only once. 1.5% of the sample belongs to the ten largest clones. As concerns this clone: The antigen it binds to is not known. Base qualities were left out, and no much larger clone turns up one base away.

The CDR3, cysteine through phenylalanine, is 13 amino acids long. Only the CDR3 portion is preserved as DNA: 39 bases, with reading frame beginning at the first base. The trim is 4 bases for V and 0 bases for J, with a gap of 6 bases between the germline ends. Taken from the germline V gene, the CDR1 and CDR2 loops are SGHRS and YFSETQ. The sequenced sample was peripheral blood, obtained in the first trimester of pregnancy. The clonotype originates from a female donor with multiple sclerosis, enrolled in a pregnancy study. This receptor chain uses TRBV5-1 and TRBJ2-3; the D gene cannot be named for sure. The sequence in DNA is TGCGCCAGCAGCCCCACTAGCACAGATACGCAGTATTTT. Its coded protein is CASSPTSTDTQYF.